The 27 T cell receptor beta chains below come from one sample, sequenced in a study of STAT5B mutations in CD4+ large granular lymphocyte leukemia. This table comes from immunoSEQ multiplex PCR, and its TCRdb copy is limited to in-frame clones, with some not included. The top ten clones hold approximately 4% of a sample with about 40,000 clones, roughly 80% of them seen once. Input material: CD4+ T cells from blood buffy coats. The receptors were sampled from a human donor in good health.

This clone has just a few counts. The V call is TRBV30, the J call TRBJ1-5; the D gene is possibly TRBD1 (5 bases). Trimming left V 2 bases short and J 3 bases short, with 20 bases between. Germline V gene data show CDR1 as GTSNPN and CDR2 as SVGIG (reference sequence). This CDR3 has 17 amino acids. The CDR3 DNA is TGTGCCTGGAGTCTAGTGAGGGGCAGGTCACCCAATCAGCCCCAGCATTTT. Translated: CAWSLVRGRSPNQPQHF.

The CDR3 sequence is CASSSGTGKAGNTIYF. The CDR3 DNA reads TGTGCCAGCAGCTCCGGGACAGGGAAGGCCGGAAACACCATATATTTT. The chain employs TRBV7-2 and TRBJ1-3; TRBD1 aligns across 9 bases. The CDR3 length is 16 residues. The V gene's germline CDR1 is SGHTA and CDR2 FQGNSA. V lost 4 bases, J lost 4 bases, and 8 bases stayed unmatched.

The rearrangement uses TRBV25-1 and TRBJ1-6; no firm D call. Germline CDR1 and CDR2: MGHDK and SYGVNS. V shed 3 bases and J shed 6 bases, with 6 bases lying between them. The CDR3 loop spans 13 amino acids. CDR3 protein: CASSDSGNSPLHF. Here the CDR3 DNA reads TGTGCCAGCAGTGACAGCGGTAATTCACCCCTCCACTTT.

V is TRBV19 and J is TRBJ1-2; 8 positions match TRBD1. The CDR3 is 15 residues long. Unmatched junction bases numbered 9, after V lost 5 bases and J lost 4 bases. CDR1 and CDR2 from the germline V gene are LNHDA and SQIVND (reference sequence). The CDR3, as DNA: TGTGCCAGTAGTCATCAGGGGGCTTTGGGCTATGGCTACACCTTC. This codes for CASSHQGALGYGYTF.

As DNA, the CDR3 is TGCGCCAGCAGCTTTCGGACAGGGGGCGGGATGGGTGAGCAGTTCTTC. This encodes CASSFRTGGGMGEQFF. This rearrangement joins TRBV5-1 to TRBJ2-1, with 11 bases identical to TRBD1. The CDR3 contains 16 residues. V was pared by 2 bases and J by 9 bases, with 10 bases of the junction left unmatched. Germline V gives CDR1 SGHRS, CDR2 YFSETQ.

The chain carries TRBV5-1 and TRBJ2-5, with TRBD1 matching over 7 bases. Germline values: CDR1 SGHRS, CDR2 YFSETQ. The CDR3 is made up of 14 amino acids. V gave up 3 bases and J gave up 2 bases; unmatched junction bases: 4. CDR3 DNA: TGCGCCAGCAGCTCGTCGGACAGGCAAGAGACCCAGTACTTC. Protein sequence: CASSSSDRQETQYF.

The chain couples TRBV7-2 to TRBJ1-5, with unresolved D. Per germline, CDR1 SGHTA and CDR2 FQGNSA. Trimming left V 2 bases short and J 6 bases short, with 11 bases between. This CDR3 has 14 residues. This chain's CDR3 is CASSLSSSGQPQHF. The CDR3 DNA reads TGTGCCAGCAGCTTAAGTTCGTCCGGTCAGCCCCAGCATTTT.

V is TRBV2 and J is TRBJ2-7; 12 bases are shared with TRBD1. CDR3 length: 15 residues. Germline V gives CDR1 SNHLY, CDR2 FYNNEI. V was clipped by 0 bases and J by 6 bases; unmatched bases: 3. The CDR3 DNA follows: TGTGCCAGCAGTGAAGCCGGGACAGGGGGCCTCGAGCAGTACTTC. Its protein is CASSEAGTGGLEQYF.

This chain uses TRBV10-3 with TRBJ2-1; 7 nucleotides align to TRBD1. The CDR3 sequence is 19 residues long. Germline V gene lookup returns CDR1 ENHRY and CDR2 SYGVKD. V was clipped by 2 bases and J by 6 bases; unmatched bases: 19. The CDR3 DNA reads TGTGCCATCAGTGAGGGTCCCCCCACAGGGGCGGGTATTAGCAATGAGCAGTTCTTC. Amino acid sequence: CAISEGPPTGAGISNEQFF.

CDR3 residues: CASSVVGSGGPSYNEQFF. CDR3 bases: TGTGCCAGCAGCGTAGTCGGCAGCGGGGGTCCCTCCTACAATGAGCAGTTCTTC. V and J are TRBV9 and TRBJ2-1; 8 bases map to TRBD2. V was pared by 0 bases and J by 0 bases, with 8 bases of the junction left unmatched. The CDR3 spans 18 residues. Germline V gives CDR1 SGDLS, CDR2 YYNGEE. Looking up the rest from reference TRBV9 and TRBJ2-1 gives the full variable domain: DSGVTQTPKHLITATGQRVTLRCSPRSGDLSVYWYQQSLDQGLQFLIQYYNGEERAKGNILERFSAQQFPDLHSELNLSSLELGDSALYFCASSVVGSGGPSYNEQFFGPGTRLTVL.

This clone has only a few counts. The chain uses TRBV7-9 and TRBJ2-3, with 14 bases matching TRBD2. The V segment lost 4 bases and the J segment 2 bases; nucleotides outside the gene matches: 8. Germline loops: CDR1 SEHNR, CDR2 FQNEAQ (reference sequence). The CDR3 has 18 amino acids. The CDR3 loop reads CASSSPGTSGRFTDTQYF. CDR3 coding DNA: TGTGCCAGCAGCTCTCCAGGGACTAGCGGGAGATTCACAGATACGCAGTATTTT.

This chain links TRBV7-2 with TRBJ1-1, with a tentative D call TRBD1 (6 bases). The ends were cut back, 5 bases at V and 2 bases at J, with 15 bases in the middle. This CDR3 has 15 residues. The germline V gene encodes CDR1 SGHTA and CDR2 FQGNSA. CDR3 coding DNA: TGTGCCAGCAGCCGATTAGGACAGATTAACACTGAAGCTTTCTTT. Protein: CASSRLGQINTEAFF.

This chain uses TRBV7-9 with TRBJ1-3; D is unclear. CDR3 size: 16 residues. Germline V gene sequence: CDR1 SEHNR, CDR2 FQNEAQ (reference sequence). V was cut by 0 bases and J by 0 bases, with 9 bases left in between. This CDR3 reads CASSLAEQISGNTIYF. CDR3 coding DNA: TGTGCCAGCAGCTTAGCGGAACAGATCTCTGGAAACACCATATATTTT.

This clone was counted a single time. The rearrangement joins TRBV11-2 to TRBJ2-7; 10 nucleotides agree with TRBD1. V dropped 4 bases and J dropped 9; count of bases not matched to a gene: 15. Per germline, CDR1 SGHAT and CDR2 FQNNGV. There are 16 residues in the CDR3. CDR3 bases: TGTGCCAGCAGCTCCTTACAACGGACAGGGGGGCCAGGGCAGTACTTC. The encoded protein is CASSSLQRTGGPGQYF.

CDR3 amino acids: CASSLMSAGGIYNEQFF. CDR3 DNA sequence: TGTGCCAGCAGCCTTATGTCGGCTGGCGGGATCTACAATGAGCAGTTCTTC. The chain uses TRBV27 and TRBJ2-1, with D possibly TRBD2 on 6 matching bases. The V end was cut by 6 bases, the J end by 3 bases, with 21 bases between. Germline V gene lookup returns CDR1 MNHEY and CDR2 SMNVEV (reference sequence). This CDR3 has 17 residues.

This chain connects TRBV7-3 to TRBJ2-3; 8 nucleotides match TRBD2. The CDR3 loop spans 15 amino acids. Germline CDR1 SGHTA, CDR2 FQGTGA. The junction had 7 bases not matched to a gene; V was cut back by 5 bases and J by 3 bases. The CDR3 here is CASSKLAASTDTQYF. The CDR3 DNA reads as TGTGCCAGCAGCAAACTAGCGGCCAGTACAGATACGCAGTATTTT. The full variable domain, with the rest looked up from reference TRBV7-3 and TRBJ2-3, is GAGVSQTPSNKVTEKGKYVELRCDPISGHTALYWYRQSLGQGPEFLIYFQGTGAADDSGLPNDRFFAVRPEGSVSTLKIQRTERGDSAVYLCASSKLAASTDTQYFGPGTRLTVL.

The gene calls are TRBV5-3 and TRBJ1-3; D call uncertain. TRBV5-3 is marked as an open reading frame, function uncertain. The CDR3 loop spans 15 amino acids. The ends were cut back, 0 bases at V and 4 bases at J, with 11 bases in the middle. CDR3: CARSLDGVRGNTIYF. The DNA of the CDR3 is TGTGCCAGAAGCTTGGACGGTGTGAGGGGAAACACCATATATTTT.

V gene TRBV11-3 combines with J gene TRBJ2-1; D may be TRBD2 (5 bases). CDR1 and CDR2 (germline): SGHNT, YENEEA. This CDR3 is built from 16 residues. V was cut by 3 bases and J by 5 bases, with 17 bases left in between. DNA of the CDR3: TGTGCCAGCAGCTTTTCAGGTCGGAGCGGTCACAATGAGCAGTTCTTC. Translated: CASSFSGRSGHNEQFF.

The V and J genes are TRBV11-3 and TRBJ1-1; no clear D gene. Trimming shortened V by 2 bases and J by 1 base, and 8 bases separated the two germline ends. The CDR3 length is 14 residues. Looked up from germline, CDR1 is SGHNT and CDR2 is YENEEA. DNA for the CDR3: TGTGCCAGCAGCTTATGGGCCTGGAACACTGAAGCTTTCTTT. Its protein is CASSLWAWNTEAFF.

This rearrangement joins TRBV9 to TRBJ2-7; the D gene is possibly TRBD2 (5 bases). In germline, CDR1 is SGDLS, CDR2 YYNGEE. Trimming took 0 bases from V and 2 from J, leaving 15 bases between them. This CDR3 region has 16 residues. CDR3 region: CASSVGEGVGTYEQYF. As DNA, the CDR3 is TGTGCCAGCAGCGTAGGAGAGGGAGTGGGTACCTACGAGCAGTACTTC. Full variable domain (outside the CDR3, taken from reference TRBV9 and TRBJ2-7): DSGVTQTPKHLITATGQRVTLRCSPRSGDLSVYWYQQSLDQGLQFLIQYYNGEERAKGNILERFSAQQFPDLHSELNLSSLELGDSALYFCASSVGEGVGTYEQYFGPGTRLTVT.

The CDR3 region has the DNA TGCGCCAGCCGAACAGGGGGTTACACCGGGGAGCTGTTTTTT. Its translation: CASRTGGYTGELFF. This chain links TRBV5-1 with TRBJ2-2; 8 bases are shared with TRBD1. Looked up from germline, CDR1 is SGHRS and CDR2 is YFSETQ. Germline trimming cut 7 bases from V and 3 bases from J; bases unmatched to any gene: 5. The CDR3 runs 14 residues.

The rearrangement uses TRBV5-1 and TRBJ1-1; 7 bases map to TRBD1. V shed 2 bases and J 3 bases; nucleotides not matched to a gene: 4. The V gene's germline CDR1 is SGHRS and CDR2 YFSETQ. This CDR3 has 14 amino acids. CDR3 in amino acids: CASSFQGGDTEAFF. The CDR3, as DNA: TGCGCCAGCAGCTTTCAGGGGGGAGACACTGAAGCTTTCTTT.

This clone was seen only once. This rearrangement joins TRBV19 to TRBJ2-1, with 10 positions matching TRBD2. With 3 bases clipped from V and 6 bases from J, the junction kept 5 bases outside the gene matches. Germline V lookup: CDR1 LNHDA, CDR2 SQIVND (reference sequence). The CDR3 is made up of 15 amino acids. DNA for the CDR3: TGTGCCAGTAGTATTTTAGCGGGAGGCCCCAATGAGCAGTTCTTC. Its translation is CASSILAGGPNEQFF.

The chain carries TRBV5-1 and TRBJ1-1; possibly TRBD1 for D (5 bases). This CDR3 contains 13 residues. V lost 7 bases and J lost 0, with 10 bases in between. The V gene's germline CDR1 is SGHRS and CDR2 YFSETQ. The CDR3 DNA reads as TGCGCCAGCGGGGACCTACTGAACACTGAAGCTTTCTTT. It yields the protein CASGDLLNTEAFF.

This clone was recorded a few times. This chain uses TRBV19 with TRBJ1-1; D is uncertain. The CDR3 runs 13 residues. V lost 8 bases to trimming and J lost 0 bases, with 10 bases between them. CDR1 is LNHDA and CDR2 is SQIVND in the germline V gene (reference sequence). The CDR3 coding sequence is TGTGCCAGTCAGGCAAATATGAACACTGAAGCTTTCTTT. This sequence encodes CASQANMNTEAFF.

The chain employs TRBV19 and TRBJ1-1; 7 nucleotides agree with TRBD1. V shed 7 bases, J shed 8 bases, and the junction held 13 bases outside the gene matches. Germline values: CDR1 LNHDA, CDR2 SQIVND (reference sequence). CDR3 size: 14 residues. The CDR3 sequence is CASILPGQTSEAFF. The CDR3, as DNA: TGTGCCAGTATTCTTCCGGGACAGACTTCCGAAGCTTTCTTT.

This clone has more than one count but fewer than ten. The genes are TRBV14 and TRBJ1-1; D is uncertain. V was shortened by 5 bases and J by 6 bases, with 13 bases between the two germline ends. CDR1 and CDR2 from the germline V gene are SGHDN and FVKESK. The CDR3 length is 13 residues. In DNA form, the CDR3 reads TGTGCCAGCAGCTCAATTAGGTTAGCTGAAGCTTTCTTT. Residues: CASSSIRLAEAFF.